Listed below are T cell receptor beta chains from one sample, sequenced in a study of T cells in Graves' hyperthyroidism and ophthalmopathy. TCRdb independently ran MiXCR on the multiplex PCR reads; one entry per CDR3 protein. In the table there are 350,000 to 400,000 distinct CDR3 sequences, roughly 18% of which are singletons. The sample taken for sequencing was blood. The receptors stem from a man between 18 and 35 years old with Graves' ophthalmopathy. Both conserved end residues are part of each CDR3. D genes are given only for firm matches. For some rows the clone size is stated as once, few or many, or as a class when expanded; others skip it.

D gene	V gene	J gene	clone size	CDR3 protein	CDR3 DNA
TRBD1	TRBV9	TRBJ2-1	-	CASSVEGQGFYEQFF	TGTGCCAGCAGCGTAGAGGGACAGGGATTCTATGAGCAGTTCTTC
TRBD2	TRBV28	TRBJ2-4	many	CASSLGGEVKNIQYF	TGTGCCAGCAGTTTAGGGGGGGAGGTCAAAAACATTCAGTACTTC
-	TRBV2	TRBJ2-1	many	CASSESPPQGDEQFF	TGTGCCAGCAGTGAGTCCCCCCCCCAGGGCGATGAGCAGTTCTTC
-	TRBV27	TRBJ1-2	many	CASSGVKGRRDGYTF	TGTGCCAGCAGTGGTGTGAAAGGGCGCCGGGATGGCTACACCTTC
TRBD1	TRBV28	TRBJ2-2	few	CASSPRRDSMGGELFF	TGTGCCAGCAGCCCCCGACGGGACAGCATGGGCGGGGAGCTGTTTTTT
TRBD2	TRBV7-9	TRBJ2-3	many	CASSFTPTSGADTQYF	TGTGCCAGCAGCTTTACCCCGACTAGCGGGGCAGATACGCAGTATTTT
TRBD1	TRBV10-3	TRBJ2-7	-	CAGDGTETFGEQYF	TGTGCCGGAGACGGGACAGAAACCTTCGGGGAGCAGTACTTC
-	TRBV7-2	TRBJ1-5	many	CASSYPGQHNQPQHF	TGTGCCAGCAGCTATCCTGGACAGCACAATCAGCCCCAGCATTTT
-	TRBV7-6	TRBJ2-5	-	CASSSGLTGETQYF	TGTGCCAGCAGTTCAGGGTTGACGGGAGAGACCCAGTACTTC
-	TRBV19	TRBJ2-2	few	CASRIEGVNTGELFF	TGTGCCAGTAGGATAGAAGGAGTGAACACCGGGGAGCTGTTTTTT
-	TRBV12-3/TRBV12-4	TRBJ2-3	many	CASSPDTDTQYF	TGTGCCAGCAGTCCCGACACAGATACGCAGTATTTT
-	TRBV9	TRBJ1-1	-	CASSVGGSQAPTEAFF	TGTGCCAGCAGCGTAGGGGGGTCCCAGGCCCCAACTGAAGCTTTCTTT
-	TRBV6-1	TRBJ1-1	many	CASSYLQGRSTEAFF	TGTGCCAGCAGTTACTTACAGGGCCGGAGCACTGAAGCTTTCTTT
-	TRBV6-1	TRBJ2-2	few	CASFSLAEKIPLTNTGELFF	TGTGCCAGCTTTAGTCTGGCGGAGAAGATACCTTTAACGAACACCGGGGAGCTGTTTTTT
TRBD1	TRBV3-1	TRBJ1-3	many	CASRQGSGNTIYF	TGTGCCAGCCGACAGGGTTCTGGAAACACCATATATTTT
-	TRBV19	TRBJ1-4	-	CASSITGIIREKLFF	TGTGCCAGTAGTATTACCGGGATCATCAGGGAAAAACTGTTTTTT
TRBD2	TRBV7-2	TRBJ2-3	-	CASSPSGTRSTDTQYF	TGTGCCAGCAGCCCCAGCGGGACTAGGAGCACAGATACGCAGTATTTT
TRBD1	TRBV5-1	TRBJ2-7	-	CASRPTGQGGHEQYF	TGCGCCAGCAGACCGACGGGACAGGGAGGGCACGAGCAGTACTTC
TRBD2	TRBV10-1	TRBJ2-3	-	CASSYGTRGYTDTQYF	TGCGCCAGCAGCTATGGGACTAGGGGGTACACAGATACGCAGTATTTT
TRBD1	TRBV5-1	TRBJ1-4	-	CASSLGWTGANEKLFF	TGCGCCAGCAGCTTGGGGTGGACAGGTGCTAATGAAAAACTGTTTTTT
-	TRBV6-1	TRBJ2-1	-	CASSPSPYNEQFF	TGTGCCAGCAGTCCGAGTCCCTACAATGAGCAGTTCTTC
-	TRBV11-2	TRBJ1-2	many	CASSPIPGPPEPYGYTF	TGTGCCAGCAGTCCCATTCCGGGGCCGCCGGAACCTTATGGCTACACCTTC
TRBD2	TRBV5-1	TRBJ2-2	few	CASSFTLSGGTGELFF	TGCGCCAGCAGCTTTACCCTGAGCGGGGGGACCGGGGAGCTGTTTTTT
-	TRBV27	TRBJ1-5	-	CATSKDVSNQPQHF	TGTGCCACCAGTAAAGACGTGAGCAATCAGCCCCAGCATTTT
TRBD1	TRBV19	TRBJ2-1	few	CASSIGQGTYNEQFF	TGTGCCAGTAGTATCGGACAGGGGACATACAATGAGCAGTTCTTC
-	TRBV6-2/TRBV6-3	TRBJ2-7	many	CASSSTGMGYEQYF	TGTGCCAGCAGTTCCACAGGAATGGGCTACGAGCAGTACTTC
TRBD2	TRBV9	TRBJ2-1	-	CASSVSSGGDEQFF	TGTGCCAGCAGCGTATCTAGCGGGGGTGATGAGCAGTTCTTC
-	TRBV12-3/TRBV12-4	TRBJ1-1	many	CASSSRGATNLGTEAFF	TGTGCCAGCAGTTCCCGAGGGGCCACTAATCTGGGCACTGAAGCTTTCTTT
TRBD2	TRBV12-3/TRBV12-4	TRBJ2-1	many	CASRTSGGAGEQFF	TGTGCCAGCAGAACTAGCGGGGGGGCTGGTGAGCAGTTCTTC
-	TRBV9	TRBJ1-1	-	CASSVGRDTEAFF	TGTGCCAGCAGCGTGGGCAGGGACACTGAAGCTTTCTTT
-	TRBV18	TRBJ1-6	few	CASSLREMNSPLHF	TGTGCCAGCTCACTCAGGGAAATGAACTCACCCCTCCACTTT
-	TRBV28	TRBJ2-1	many	CASSLAAGLANYNEQFF	TGTGCCAGCAGTTTGGCCGCGGGGCTAGCGAATTACAATGAGCAGTTCTTC
-	TRBV24-1	TRBJ1-2	-	CATSESNRGYTF	TGTGCCACCAGTGAAAGTAACCGTGGCTACACCTTC
-	TRBV5-1	TRBJ2-7	many	CASSGDGREQYF	TGCGCCAGCAGCGGGGACGGCCGCGAGCAGTACTTC
-	TRBV6-5	TRBJ1-2	many	CASSYSRAYGYTF	TGTGCCAGCAGTTACTCGAGGGCGTATGGCTACACCTTC
TRBD1	TRBV7-9	TRBJ1-5	many	CASSSGTGGQPQHF	TGTGCCAGCAGCTCAGGGACAGGGGGACAGCCCCAGCATTTT
-	TRBV30	TRBJ1-1	few	CAWSVHRPNAEAFF	TGTGCCTGGAGTGTACATCGTCCGAACGCTGAAGCTTTCTTT
TRBD1	TRBV20-1	TRBJ1-5	few	CSASRGPPEQPQHF	TGCAGTGCTAGTAGGGGGCCCCCCGAACAGCCCCAGCATTTT
TRBD2	TRBV2	TRBJ2-5	few	CASRNLGGATETQYF	TGTGCCAGCAGAAATCTCGGGGGGGCCACAGAGACCCAGTACTTC
-	TRBV3-1	TRBJ2-7	many	CASSQGRAEQYF	TGTGCCAGCAGCCAGGGTAGGGCCGAGCAGTACTTC
-	TRBV2	TRBJ2-2	few	CASSFLDSRGTGELFF	TGTGCCAGCAGTTTCCTGGACTCCCGGGGAACCGGGGAGCTGTTTTTT
TRBD1	TRBV3-1	TRBJ1-6	many	CASSRRDRGSPLHF	TGTGCCAGCAGCCGTAGGGACAGGGGATCACCCCTCCACTTT
TRBD1	TRBV6-1	TRBJ1-5	once	CTSTGTGNQPQHF	TGTACCAGCACCGGGACAGGGAATCAGCCCCAGCATTTT
-	TRBV6-1	TRBJ2-5	few	CASRRDTGSQYF	TGTGCCAGCAGGCGGGACACGGGGAGCCAGTACTTC
-	TRBV12-3/TRBV12-4	TRBJ2-7	many	CASSPTSYEQYF	TGTGCCAGCAGTCCCACCTCCTACGAGCAGTACTTC
-	TRBV15	TRBJ2-3	many	CATSRDTSGADTQYF	TGTGCCACCAGCAGAGATACTAGTGGCGCAGATACGCAGTATTTT
-	TRBV12-3/TRBV12-4	TRBJ2-3	many	CASNPQGLPDTQYF	TGTGCCAGCAACCCGCAGGGTCTGCCAGATACGCAGTATTTT
-	TRBV12-5	TRBJ2-3	-	CASGLGPSWGSSDTQYF	TGTGCTAGTGGTTTGGGCCCGAGTTGGGGTAGCTCAGATACGCAGTATTTT
-	TRBV9	TRBJ2-7	many	CASSVSPRTATYEQYF	TGTGCCAGCAGCGTAAGTCCACGGACAGCGACCTACGAGCAGTACTTC
-	TRBV9	TRBJ2-1	-	CASSAPPHEQFF	TGTGCCAGCAGCGCCCCACCGCATGAGCAGTTCTTC
-	TRBV27	TRBJ1-6	many	CASRTGQLNSPLHF	TGTGCCAGCAGAACCGGACAGCTTAATTCACCCCTCCACTTT
-	TRBV5-1	TRBJ1-1	-	CAGSLGQMNTEAFF	TGCGCCGGCAGCCTAGGACAGATGAACACTGAAGCTTTCTTT
-	TRBV14	TRBJ1-4	many	CASSQDGGWRNEKLFF	TGTGCCAGCAGCCAAGATGGAGGGTGGAGAAATGAAAAACTGTTTTTT